Sequencing of this T cell receptor beta chain was carried out in a study of T cell repertoires in cytomegalovirus infection. Study details: It was the public TCR beta signatures that indicated both CMV infection and matching HLA type.

Per the germline V gene, CDR1 is SGHTA and CDR2 is FQGNSA. V trimming: 6 bases; J trimming: 3 bases; junction bases outside the gene matches: 8. The CDR3 is 15 amino acids. Study results and limitations: Dominant in the ex vivo response were TCR beta clonotypes restricted by HLA-C and specific for CMV. Carriers of CMV and the relevant HLA type were discriminated by public TCR beta frequency.

At least ten counts were recorded for this clonotype. Its antigen is unknown. Each CDR3 protein gets one entry after TCRdb re-called the reads with MiXCR. The sample lists approximately 76,000 distinct CDR3 sequences, approximately 3.7% seen once, with roughly 4.4% in the top ten. This TCR was recovered from a human donor in good health (CMV status not recorded). Some clones in this sample may be carry-over from other donors' samples. The sequenced material came from PBMCs. The genes are TRBV7-2 and TRBJ2-1; 7 bases match TRBD1. CDR3 amino acids: CASSRDSGNYNEQFF. In DNA form, the CDR3 reads TGTGCCAGCAGTCGGGACAGCGGAAACTACAATGAGCAGTTCTTC.